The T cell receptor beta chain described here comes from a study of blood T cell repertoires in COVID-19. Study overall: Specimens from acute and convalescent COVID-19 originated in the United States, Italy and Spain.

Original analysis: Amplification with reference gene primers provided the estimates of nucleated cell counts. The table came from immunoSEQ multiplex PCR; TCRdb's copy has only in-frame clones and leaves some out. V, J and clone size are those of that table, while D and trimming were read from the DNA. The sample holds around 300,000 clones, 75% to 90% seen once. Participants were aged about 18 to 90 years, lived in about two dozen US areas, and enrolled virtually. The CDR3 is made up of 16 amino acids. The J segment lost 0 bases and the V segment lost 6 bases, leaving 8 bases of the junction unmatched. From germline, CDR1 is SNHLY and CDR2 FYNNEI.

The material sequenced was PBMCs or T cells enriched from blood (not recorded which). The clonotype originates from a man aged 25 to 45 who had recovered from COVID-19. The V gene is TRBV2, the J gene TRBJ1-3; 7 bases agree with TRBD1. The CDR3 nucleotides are TGTGCCAGCAGGAGACAGGGTACTCCCTCTGGAAACACCATATATTTT. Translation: CASRRQGTPSGNTIYF.